Sequencing of this TCR beta chain was carried out in a study of T-cell memory formation after mild COVID-19. General observations from the study: Day 15 to 85 contracting clones showed balanced CD4/CD8; day 15 to 37 expanders favored CD4+.

Germline CDR1 reads MGHRA; CDR2 reads YSYEKL. The CDR3 runs to 13 residues. V lost 0 bases to trimming and J lost 8 bases, with 10 bases between them. TCRdb re-derived calls from the 5' RACE reads in MiXCR, one entry per CDR3 protein. The table shows 200,000 to 250,000 distinct CDR3 sequences, with over 9.5% occurring only once. On this clonotype: Its antigen is as yet unknown.

The sequenced sample consisted of PBMCs or a T cell subset sorted from them (not recorded which). The TCR sequence derives from a man aged 18 to 35 who had mild COVID-19 (a few samples of this study predate the infection). Cell type and time point are not known. The chain recombines TRBV4-1 with TRBJ1-1; no reliable D call. The CDR3 spells CASSQDRRGEAFF. CDR3 nucleotides: TGCGCCAGCAGCCAAGATAGGCGTGGGGAAGCTTTCTTT.